The 29 T cell receptor beta chains below all came from one sample that was sequenced in a study of T-cell reconstitution after alpha-beta-depleted transplantation in children. Unique molecular identifiers were used to barcode this TCRbeta library. Each CDR3 protein gets one entry after TCRdb re-called the PCR reads with MiXCR. The repertoire holds 440,000 or so distinct CDR3 sequences, with over 40% as singletons. Source: PBMCs, taken before TCRalphabeta/CD19-depleted stem cell transplant. The receptors originated from a girl aged 2 to 10 with aplastic anemia, due to receive a stem cell transplant.

In its sample, this clonotype was seen many times. CDR3 bases: TGTGCCAGCAGCTTGGGGGACAGTGAAAAACTGTTTTTT. Residues: CASSLGDSEKLFF. J is TRBJ1-4 and V is TRBV5-8, with 7 nucleotides matching TRBD1. Losses at the gene ends were 0 bases for V and 7 bases for J; bases not matched to a gene: 0. The CDR3 spans 13 residues. Per the germline V gene, CDR1 is SGHTS and CDR2 is YDEGEE.

This clonotype appeared a few times. The chain employs TRBV12-3 or TRBV12-4 and TRBJ2-1; possible D gene TRBD2, 6 bases. The CDR3 contains 14 residues. V was clipped by 8 bases and J by 3 bases, with 14 bases between them. The CDR3 nucleotides are TGTGCCAGCGAACCGGGACTCTTCTACAATGAGCAGTTCTTC. This encodes CASEPGLFYNEQFF.

The chain carries TRBV5-1 and TRBJ2-1; 9 bases are a match to TRBD2. Germline V CDR1 and CDR2: SGHRS, YFSETQ. V lost 0 bases, J lost 8 bases, and 9 bases stayed unmatched. The CDR3 has 16 amino acids. CDR3 in amino acids: CASSLASRGGIDEQFF. CDR3 nucleotide sequence: TGCGCCAGCAGCTTGGCCTCGCGGGGGGGCATCGATGAGCAGTTCTTC.

This clonotype was observed at least ten times. V and J are TRBV18 and TRBJ1-5; 8 bases align to TRBD1. CDR1 is KGHSH, CDR2 LQKENI, per germline. The CDR3 is 15 residues long. J was trimmed by 6 bases and V by 6 bases; bases with no gene match: 10. The CDR3 protein is CASSQTGEGLQPQHF. CDR3 DNA sequence: TGTGCCAGCTCGCAGACAGGGGAAGGGCTTCAGCCCCAGCATTTT.

V and J are TRBV18 and TRBJ1-5, with 7 positions matching TRBD1. Germline V gene sequence: CDR1 KGHSH, CDR2 LQKENI. V dropped 6 bases and J dropped 2; count of bases not matched to a gene: 10. There are 16 residues in the CDR3. The CDR3 here is CASSGQWAVGNQPQHF. The CDR3 DNA follows: TGTGCCAGCTCGGGACAGTGGGCGGTGGGCAATCAGCCCCAGCATTTT.

This clonotype was observed a single time. CDR3 region: CASSQGRKTEAFF. CDR3 nucleotides: TGTGCCAGCAGCCAAGGGCGGAAGACTGAAGCTTTCTTT. The chain carries TRBV4-2 and TRBJ1-1; D gene unclear. V lost 1 base, J lost 5 bases, and 8 bases lay in between. The CDR3 length is 13 residues. CDR1 is LGHNA, CDR2 YNFKEQ, per germline.

There are many counts of this clonotype. This chain joins TRBV7-2 and TRBJ2-3; perhaps TRBD2 as D (6 bases). The CDR3 consists of 14 residues. V was pared by 2 bases and J by 6 bases, with 12 bases between. Germline lookup yields CDR1 SGHTA and CDR2 FQGNSA. CDR3 loop: CASSLNGSPDTQYF. As DNA, the CDR3 is TGTGCCAGCAGCTTAAACGGGAGCCCCGATACGCAGTATTTT.

The V gene is TRBV5-1, the J gene TRBJ2-2; 7 bases map to TRBD2. Per the germline V gene, CDR1 is SGHRS and CDR2 is YFSETQ. Trimming removed 3 bases from V and 5 bases from J; junction bases left unmatched: 10. The CDR3 sequence is 16 residues long. The CDR3 coding sequence is TGCGCCAGCAGCTCCGGTTCCGGGACTAAAACCGGGGAGCTGTTTTTT. Translation gives CASSSGSGTKTGELFF.

The chain joins TRBV4-1 to TRBJ2-6; D might be TRBD1 (6 bases). CDR1 is MGHRA and CDR2 is YSYEKL in the germline V gene. The CDR3 sequence is 17 residues long. V lost 2 bases, J lost 0 bases, and 11 bases lay in between. The CDR3 protein is CASSQTQGLSGANVLTF. The CDR3, as DNA: TGCGCCAGCAGCCAAACACAGGGCCTCTCTGGGGCCAACGTCCTGACTTTC.

The sample holds many counts of this clonotype. The rearrangement links TRBV12-3 or TRBV12-4 to TRBJ1-1; 7 bases map to TRBD1. The CDR3 runs 15 residues. Trimming at V came to 7 bases and at J to 1 base, leaving 9 bases not matched to a gene. The CDR3 DNA follows: TGTGCCAGCATCGATTTCCGGGACAGGAACACTGAAGCTTTCTTT. This codes for CASIDFRDRNTEAFF.

This clonotype was observed many times. The V and J genes are TRBV20-1 and TRBJ2-3, with a weak D call TRBD2 (6 bases). CDR3 size: 14 residues. Germline V gives CDR1 DFQATT, CDR2 SNEGSKA (reference sequence). Trimming removed 5 bases from V and 0 bases from J, with 12 bases in between. CDR3 bases: TGCAGTGCTCCTAGCGCCCCTAGCACAGATACGCAGTATTTT. Protein: CSAPSAPSTDTQYF.

As for this clonotype: Mismatch with germline at one junction end may stem from a read error. CDR3 nucleotide sequence: TGTGTCAGCAGCTTAGAAACTAGCGGGGGGCGCGAGCAGTTCTTC. Translating it yields CVSSLETSGGREQFF. The V gene is TRBV7-2, the J gene TRBJ2-1, with 12 bases lining up with TRBD2. The CDR3 is 15 amino acids. CDR1 is SGHTA, CDR2 FQGNSA, per germline.

The rearrangement joins TRBV7-3 to TRBJ2-1; 9 bases match TRBD2. V dropped 0 bases and J dropped 8; count of bases not matched to a gene: 11. The germline V gene encodes CDR1 SGHTA and CDR2 FQGTGA. There are 17 residues in the CDR3. The CDR3 sequence is CASSLTPAGGRVDEQFF. The CDR3 DNA is TGTGCCAGCAGCTTAACCCCAGCGGGGGGCCGGGTAGATGAGCAGTTCTTC.

The chain combines TRBV20-1 with TRBJ2-3, with 7 bases fitting TRBD2. Germline values: CDR1 DFQATT, CDR2 SNEGSKA (reference sequence). Germline trimming cut 2 bases from V and 0 bases from J; bases unmatched to any gene: 8. The CDR3 is 16 amino acids. CDR3: CSARRSSGTSTDTQYF. DNA of the CDR3: TGCAGTGCTAGAAGGTCGAGCGGGACTAGCACAGATACGCAGTATTTT.

V is TRBV20-1 and J is TRBJ2-1; D remains ambiguous. Trimming pared 6 bases from V and 7 bases from J, leaving 10 bases between. Germline CDR1 is DFQATT and CDR2 is SNEGSKA (reference sequence). The length of the CDR3 is 11 residues. The CDR3 DNA sequence: TGCAGTGCGCGGATCCGGAATGAGCAGTTCTTC. This sequence encodes CSARIRNEQFF.

The chain has TRBV7-9 and TRBJ2-2, with D tentatively TRBD2 (6 bases). The CDR3 extends over 17 amino acids. V was trimmed by 4 bases and J by 4 bases, leaving 19 bases between them. The V gene's germline CDR1 is SEHNR and CDR2 FQNEAQ (reference sequence). The CDR3 nucleotides are TGTGCCAGCAGCTCCCCGACCAGCGGGCTTCCCACCGGGGAGCTGTTTTTT. The encoded protein is CASSSPTSGLPTGELFF.

The table lists this clonotype with a few counts. The rearrangement uses TRBV25-1 and TRBJ2-5; 10 bases agree with TRBD2. The junction had 4 bases not matched to a gene; V was cut back by 7 bases and J by 2 bases. Germline V CDR1 and CDR2: MGHDK, SYGVNS. This CDR3 is 14 amino acids long. CDR3: CASNEREGQETQYF. For the CDR3, the DNA is TGTGCCAGCAACGAGCGGGAGGGTCAAGAGACCCAGTACTTC.

The chain's CDR3 is CASSRGTSGGGQETQYF. The DNA of the CDR3 is TGTGCCAGCAGTAGGGGGACTAGCGGGGGGGGACAAGAGACCCAGTACTTC. This rearrangement joins TRBV12-3 or TRBV12-4 to TRBJ2-5, with 16 bases that match TRBD2. The CDR3 has 17 residues. The V gene end was trimmed by 5 bases and the J gene end by 2 bases; junction bases not matched to a gene: 5.

This clonotype was found many times. The chain uses TRBV20-1 and TRBJ2-2; 8 bases are shared with TRBD1. CDR1 is DFQATT and CDR2 is SNEGSKA in the germline V gene (reference sequence). The length of the CDR3 is 16 residues. The trim removed 3 bases at V and 4 bases at J, leaving 10 bases unmatched. The CDR3 sequence: CSARLQGAPSTGELFF. CDR3 nucleotide sequence: TGCAGTGCTAGGCTGCAGGGGGCGCCGAGCACCGGGGAGCTGTTTTTT.

This clonotype has at least ten counts. This chain uses TRBV20-1 with TRBJ2-7; unclear D gene. Trimming shortened V by 7 bases and J by 0 bases, and 7 bases separated the two germline ends. This CDR3 contains 11 residues. Germline lookup yields CDR1 DFQATT and CDR2 SNEGSKA (reference sequence). The CDR3 is CSGSLSYEQYF. In nucleotides, the CDR3 is TGCAGTGGCTCTCTCTCCTACGAGCAGTACTTC.

The genes are TRBV5-6 and TRBJ1-1, with D unresolved. The CDR3 extends over 12 amino acids. V was trimmed by 0 bases and J by 8 bases, leaving 8 bases between them. Germline CDR1 SGHDT, CDR2 YYEEEE. In nucleotides, the CDR3 is TGTGCCAGCAGCTTGGAACCACTGGAAGCTTTCTTT. Its translation is CASSLEPLEAFF.

J is TRBJ2-5 and V is TRBV5-1; 7 nucleotides match TRBD2. This CDR3 contains 14 residues. Unmatched junction bases numbered 5, after V lost 5 bases and J lost 1 base. Germline CDR1 and CDR2: SGHRS and YFSETQ. This chain's CDR3 is CASRGRGGQETQYF. CDR3 DNA: TGCGCCAGCAGGGGGAGGGGCGGCCAAGAGACCCAGTACTTC.

J is TRBJ2-7 and V is TRBV29-1; possible D gene TRBD1, 5 bases. Germline CDR1 SQVTM, CDR2 ANQGSEA. The CDR3 contains 13 residues. V gave up 4 bases and J gave up 3 bases, with 13 bases separating them. In DNA, the CDR3 is TGCAGCGTTGTACTTACAGGATTCTACGAGCAGTACTTC. It codes for CSVVLTGFYEQYF.

The chain has TRBV7-2 and TRBJ2-1; D ambiguous. The CDR3 extends over 16 amino acids. V was pared by 1 base and J by 3 bases, with 13 bases between. Germline loops: CDR1 SGHTA, CDR2 FQGNSA. CDR3 nucleotides: TGTGCCAGCAGCTTAGTGACTTTAATCGGCTACAATGAGCAGTTCTTC. It is translated as CASSLVTLIGYNEQFF.

Ten or more counts support this clonotype. The genes are TRBV29-1 and TRBJ2-2; D unclear. V lost 4 bases, J lost 4 bases, and 13 bases lay in between. Germline-derived CDR1 and CDR2 are SQVTM and ANQGSEA. CDR3 length: 14 residues. The CDR3 bases are TGCAGCGTTGTGGTTAGGCGCGGCACCGGGGAGCTGTTTTTT. Translated, it gives CSVVVRRGTGELFF.

This clonotype was counted many times. The genes are TRBV15 and TRBJ2-3; tentative D call: TRBD2 (6 bases). Germline V gene sequence: CDR1 LNHNV, CDR2 YYDKDF (reference sequence). The CDR3 covers 13 residues. Trimming left V 4 bases short and J 6 bases short, with 11 bases between. Here the CDR3 reads CATSIGGMDTQYF. The CDR3, as DNA: TGTGCCACCAGCATAGGCGGGATGGATACGCAGTATTTT.

V usage is TRBV20-1 and J usage is TRBJ2-1; 10 positions match TRBD2. Germline assignment: CDR1 DFQATT and CDR2 SNEGSKA (reference sequence). This CDR3 is 14 amino acids long. Losses at the gene ends were 5 bases for V and 6 bases for J; bases not matched to a gene: 7. The CDR3 sequence: CSARGLAAANEQFF. CDR3 DNA sequence: TGCAGTGCTCGTGGACTAGCGGCGGCCAATGAGCAGTTCTTC.

Only a few counts were recorded for this clonotype. V gene TRBV27 combines with J gene TRBJ2-7; TRBD1 is a possible D gene (6 bases). In germline, CDR1 is MNHEY, CDR2 SMNVEV (reference sequence). Trimming removed 9 bases from V and 12 bases from J, with 24 bases in between. The length of the CDR3 is 13 residues. CDR3 nucleotides: TGTGCCAGTTTTCAGATGACAACAGGGCTTCGGTACTTC. Residues: CASFQMTTGLRYF.

V usage is TRBV20-1 and J usage is TRBJ2-7; TRBD2 might be the D (5 bases). The CDR3 spans 16 residues. V lost 3 bases to trimming and J lost 3 bases, with 21 bases between them. The germline CDR1 and CDR2 sequences are DFQATT and SNEGSKA (reference sequence). In DNA form, the CDR3 reads TGCAGTGCTAGTGAGACCCAAAGGACTGGGGACTACGAGCAGTACTTC. Amino acids: CSASETQRTGDYEQYF.